The rows below give T cell receptor beta chains drawn from one sample of a study of T-cell memory formation after mild COVID-19. TCRdb redid the calling of the 5' RACE reads with MiXCR, one entry per CDR3 protein. The table includes hundreds of thousands of distinct CDR3 sequences, approximately 18% detected once. Sequencing was carried out using PBMCs or a T cell subset sorted from them (not recorded which). Every receptor here comes from an adult woman who had mild COVID-19 (a few samples of this study predate the infection). Cell type and time point are not known. The CDR3 runs from the conserved cysteine through the conserved F or W. The order of the fields is J gene, V gene, CDR3 protein.

TRBJ2-1 TRBV14 CASSQTGTANNEQFF
TRBJ1-6 TRBV5-1 CASNLGSALLNSPLHF
TRBJ2-7 TRBV29-1 CSVEVAGGYYEQYF
TRBJ2-5 TRBV29-1 CSVEGRQGSSETQYF
TRBJ1-1 TRBV5-1 CASSLAGHNTEAFF
TRBJ2-3 TRBV24-1 CATSETGTDTQYF
TRBJ2-1 TRBV12-3/TRBV12-4 CASSSPGNEQFF
TRBJ2-7 TRBV6-1 CASSEPGGRSYEQYF
TRBJ1-6 TRBV6-6 CASSQDREGSPLHF
TRBJ2-2 TRBV4-3 CASSLREGELFF
TRBJ2-1 TRBV7-3 CASSRRGGDSRWDEQFF
TRBJ1-2 TRBV27 CASSLSGTAVGSGYTF
TRBJ1-1 TRBV29-1 CSGTENTEAFF
TRBJ2-7 TRBV4-2 CASSQGAGNAYEQYF
TRBJ2-3 TRBV7-2 CASSLDRSLADTQYF
TRBJ1-2 TRBV5-1 CASSLGQGFYGYTF
TRBJ2-3 TRBV7-9 CASSTTERGGADTQYF
TRBJ2-3 TRBV20-1 CSARGLAGASDTQYF
TRBJ2-4 TRBV7-2 CASSSTSGRAEAKNIQYF
TRBJ2-1 TRBV29-1 CSVLTTGREQFF
TRBJ2-6 TRBV6-2/TRBV6-3 CASSSTLPGANVLTF
TRBJ1-1 TRBV20-1 CSATEGDRGGGTEAFF
TRBJ1-4 TRBV5-5 CASSVGQTNEKLFF
TRBJ1-2 TRBV24-1 CATGRGSGYGYTF
TRBJ1-2 TRBV5-1 CASSREGGGRYTF
TRBJ1-5 TRBV4-2 CASSQDRNSNQPQHF
TRBJ2-7 TRBV7-9 CASSFVGVRGEQYF
TRBJ1-2 TRBV5-5 CASSLKFYGYTF
TRBJ2-7 TRBV5-1 CASSAGQGYEQYF
TRBJ2-5 TRBV6-5 CASSYSGSIQETQYF